These 4 T cell receptor beta chains were all obtained from the same sample, sequenced in a study of neurological immune-mediated disorders. Each CDR3 protein is one row after TCRdb ran MiXCR on the 5' RACE reads. Of approximately 66,000 distinct CDR3 sequences in the sample, 3.4% are singletons; the top ten hold around 3.8%. Sequenced input: PBMCs. The receptors derive from a man in his forties with multiple sclerosis.

This clonotype was observed at least ten times. The J gene is TRBJ2-3, the V gene TRBV6-1; 9 bases fit TRBD2. The CDR3 extends over 16 amino acids. V lost 2 bases, J lost 2 bases, and 5 bases stayed unmatched. From germline, CDR1 is MNHNS and CDR2 SASEGT. CDR3 in DNA: TGTGCCAGCAGTGAAAGTCTAGCGGGGTCCACAGATACGCAGTATTTT. It is translated as CASSESLAGSTDTQYF.

To note about this clonotype: This may be a read error, as it is one base from a much larger clone. V usage is TRBV7-9 and J usage is TRBJ1-6; 8 bases map to TRBD1. Germline V gives CDR1 SEHNR, CDR2 FQNEAQ (reference sequence). This CDR3 spans 15 amino acids. CDR3 bases: TGTGCCAGCAGCCCCAGACAGGGGCTCAATTCACACCTCCACTTT. Protein product: CASSPRQGLNSHLHF.

The V gene is TRBV27, the J gene TRBJ2-7; 7 positions match TRBD1. Germline V CDR1 and CDR2: MNHEY, SMNVEV (reference sequence). V lost 2 bases and J lost 3; bases outside the gene matches: 4. This CDR3 region has 14 residues. The CDR3 region has the DNA TGTGCCAGCAGTTTAGATACAGGGGTCTACGAGCAGTACTTC. Translation: CASSLDTGVYEQYF.

This clonotype turned up a few times. The chain joins TRBV5-5 to TRBJ1-1; D is ambiguous. The CDR3 spans 15 residues. V shed 1 base and J shed 4 bases, with 14 bases lying between them. Germline V gene data show CDR1 as SGHKS and CDR2 as YYEKEE (reference sequence). The CDR3 nucleotides are TGTGCCAGCAGCTTGTTAGGAAAGGGAATCACTGAAGCTTTCTTT. Protein sequence: CASSLLGKGITEAFF.